This T cell receptor beta chain was recovered during a study of T cell repertoires in cytomegalovirus infection. The V end was cut by 9 bases, the J end by 2 bases, with 19 bases between. This CDR3 spans 15 amino acids. The germline gives CDR1 LGHDT, CDR2 YNNKEL (reference sequence). Overall study results and limits: Dominating the ex vivo response were TCR beta clonotypes that were CMV-specific and HLA-C-restricted.

Concerning this clonotype itself: The target antigen is unknown.

One entry per CDR3 protein results from TCRdb running MiXCR on the reads. The sample includes tens of thousands of distinct CDR3 sequences, approximately 22% seen only once; the top ten take 60% to 85%. The TCR originated in a human donor in good health (CMV status not recorded). Some clones in this sample may be carry-over from other donors' samples. V usage is TRBV3-1 and J usage is TRBJ1-1; D not certain. Sample: PBMCs, sequenced either directly or after in vitro stimulation (not recorded which). CDR3 in DNA: TGTGCCAGGCTTCTAAAGCGACACTCCAACACTGAAGCTTTCTTT. Translated: CARLLKRHSNTEAFF.